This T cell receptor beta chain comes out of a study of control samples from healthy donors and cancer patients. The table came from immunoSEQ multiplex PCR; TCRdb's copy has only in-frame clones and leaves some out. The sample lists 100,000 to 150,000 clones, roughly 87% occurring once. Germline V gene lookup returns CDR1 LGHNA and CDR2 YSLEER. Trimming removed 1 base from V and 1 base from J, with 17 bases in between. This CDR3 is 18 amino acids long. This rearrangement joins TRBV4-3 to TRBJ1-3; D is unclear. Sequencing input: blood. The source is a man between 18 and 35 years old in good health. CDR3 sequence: CASSQASKLGLSGNTIYF. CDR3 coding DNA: TGCGCCAGCAGCCAAGCAAGTAAATTAGGGTTATCTGGAAACACCATATATTTT.